This paragraph covers one T cell receptor beta chain sequence. Its antigen is as yet unknown. The data derive from a study of chemoradiotherapy in HPV16-positive cancers. Germline CDR1 is SNHLY and CDR2 is FYNNEI. The CDR3 extends over 13 amino acids. Points from the study as a whole: Functional assays defining HPV-specific T cells used only a couple of HPV16-positive patients. Non-HPV-specific T cells did not expand in tumors during treatment, whereas candidate HPV-specific clones and E7-related motifs did.

Profiling relied on immunoSEQ multiplex PCR, and the TCRdb table lists in-frame clones only, not all of them. The repertoire holds more than 10,000 clones, with 89% as singletons. The receptor was isolated from a human donor with HPV-associated anogenital cancer. V gene TRBV2 combines with J gene TRBJ2-5; D is unresolved. The J call may be incorrect, as the DNA end agrees better with TRBJ2-7. The sequenced sample was blood, obtained from a patient who underwent chemoradiotherapy. The DNA for the CDR3 is TGTGCCAGCAGTGAAGCGGATTCATACGAGCAGTACTTC. Protein product: CASSEADSYEQYF.